The next 14 T cell receptor beta chains were all read from a single sample in a study of T cell responses to AZD1222 COVID-19 vaccine. TCRdb keeps only in-frame clones here, not all; method: immunoSEQ multiplex PCR. The table records roughly 200,000 clones, approximately 90% of them present only once. Specimen: peripheral blood, collected 28 days after the second AZD1222 dose. These receptors originate from an adult who received the AZD1222 COVID-19 vaccine.

The chain has TRBV2 and TRBJ2-7; TRBD2 matches at 11 bases. The V and J ends lost 6 bases and 1 base, in that order; junction bases with no gene match: 2. Germline V lookup: CDR1 SNHLY, CDR2 FYNNEI. The CDR3 runs 14 residues. Here the CDR3 reads CASSVAGGSYEQYF. CDR3 coding DNA: TGTGCCAGCAGCGTAGCGGGAGGGTCCTACGAGCAGTACTTC.

This chain uses TRBV5-1 with TRBJ2-1; TRBD1 aligns across 8 bases. Germline V gene data show CDR1 as SGHRS and CDR2 as YFSETQ. V shed 5 bases, J shed 0 bases, and the junction held 4 bases outside the gene matches. The CDR3 is made up of 15 amino acids. The CDR3 spells CASRNTGGSYNEQFF. The CDR3 DNA is TGCGCCAGCAGGAATACAGGGGGCTCCTACAATGAGCAGTTCTTC.

This chain connects TRBV29-1 to TRBJ1-5; the match to TRBD1 covers 9 bases. The ends lost 6 bases at V and 3 bases at J; junction bases unmatched: 3. This CDR3 region has 13 residues. The germline gives CDR1 SQVTM, CDR2 ANQGSEA. As DNA, the CDR3 is TGCAGCGTAGGGGACAGGGTCAATCAGCCCCAGCATTTT. As protein: CSVGDRVNQPQHF. Combining the CDR3 with reference TRBV29-1 and TRBJ1-5 gives the whole variable domain SAVISQKPSRDICQRGTSLTIQCQVDSQVTMMFWYRQQPGQSLTLIATANQGSEATYESGFVIDKFPISRPNLTFSTLTVSNMSPEDSSIYLCSVGDRVNQPQHFGDGTRLSIL.

The rearrangement uses TRBV5-4 and TRBJ2-2; D uncertain. The CDR3 runs to 12 residues. The V gene lost 2 bases and the J gene lost 3 bases, with 2 bases spanning the gap. Germline lookup yields CDR1 SGHNT and CDR2 YYREEE (reference sequence). CDR3 nucleotide sequence: TGTGCCAGCAGCTTTGACACCGGGGAGCTGTTTTTT. Translating gives CASSFDTGELFF.

The rearrangement joins TRBV4-1 to TRBJ1-1; the match to TRBD1 covers 8 bases. The length of the CDR3 is 18 residues. Trimming at V came to 0 bases and at J to 1 base, leaving 10 bases not matched to a gene. CDR1 is MGHRA, CDR2 YSYEKL, per germline. The CDR3 region has the DNA TGCGCCAGCAGCCAAGATCGAGACAGGGGTTTCGGGAACACTGAAGCTTTCTTT. Protein sequence: CASSQDRDRGFGNTEAFF.

The chain's CDR3 is CASSLWRKRGQPQHF. The CDR3 DNA is TGTGCCAGCAGCTTGTGGCGTAAGCGGGGTCAGCCCCAGCATTTT. J is TRBJ1-5 and V is TRBV5-6; D ambiguous. Per the germline V gene, CDR1 is SGHDT and CDR2 is YYEEEE. V was cut by 1 base and J by 6 bases, with 14 bases left in between. There are 15 residues in the CDR3.

This chain joins TRBV14 and TRBJ2-1; 12 bases are shared with TRBD2. This CDR3 comprises 16 residues. V dropped 6 bases and J dropped 1; count of bases not matched to a gene: 4. In germline, CDR1 is SGHDN, CDR2 FVKESK. DNA of the CDR3: TGTGCCAGCAGGTCGACTAGCGGGGGTTCCTACAATGAGCAGTTCTTC. It yields the protein CASRSTSGGSYNEQFF.

V usage is TRBV9 and J usage is TRBJ2-2; D remains ambiguous. The CDR3 sequence is 14 residues long. The germline V gene encodes CDR1 SGDLS and CDR2 YYNGEE. V lost 1 base, J lost 2 bases, and 6 bases lay in between. In DNA form, the CDR3 reads TGTGCCAGCAGCGTAACAGAAAACACCGGGGAGCTGTTTTTT. Its protein product is CASSVTENTGELFF.

Concerning this clone: This same CDR3 is encoded by further DNA sequences in the sample. This chain uses TRBV5-1 with TRBJ1-2, with D possibly matching TRBD1 (5 bases). The V end lost 0 bases, the J end lost 1 base, and 10 bases lay between the germline ends. This CDR3 region has 15 residues. Per germline, CDR1 SGHRS and CDR2 YFSETQ. The CDR3 spells CASSLEGANNYGYTF. The CDR3 nucleotides are TGCGCCAGCAGCTTGGAAGGGGCCAATAACTATGGCTACACCTTC.

This chain links TRBV19 with TRBJ2-1, with TRBD2 identical over 11 bases. CDR3 length: 18 residues. Germline assignment: CDR1 LNHDA and CDR2 SQIVND (reference sequence). J lost 5 bases, V lost 8 bases, and 17 bases had no gene match. The CDR3 region has the DNA TGTGCCAGTCGCCGGGCTAGCGGGAGGCCCACTTCCCACAATGAGCAGTTCTTC. Translating gives CASRRASGRPTSHNEQFF.

The rearrangement uses TRBV4-1 and TRBJ1-5; TRBD1 might be the D (6 bases). V was cut by 1 base and J by 4 bases, with 17 bases left in between. The CDR3 is 17 amino acids. The germline V gene has CDR1 MGHRA and CDR2 YSYEKL. In nucleotides, the CDR3 is TGCGCCAGCAGCCAAGCCGGCGGGCAGGGGCATAATCAGCCCCAGCATTTT. This translates into CASSQAGGQGHNQPQHF.

This chain links TRBV6-1 with TRBJ1-5, with D maybe TRBD1 (6 bases). CDR1 MNHNS and CDR2 SASEGT come from the germline V gene. Trimming stripped 2 bases from V and 7 bases from J, with 18 bases between. The CDR3 sequence is 16 residues long. CDR3 loop: CASSEFQGDRRQPQHF. Here the CDR3 DNA reads TGTGCCAGCAGTGAATTTCAGGGCGACAGGAGACAGCCCCAGCATTTT.

The rearrangement joins TRBV29-1 to TRBJ1-2; maybe TRBD1 (5 bases). CDR1 is SQVTM and CDR2 is ANQGSEA in the germline V gene. Deletions cut 5 bases from V and 4 bases from J, with 11 bases between. CDR3 length: 12 amino acids. CDR3 DNA: TGCAGCGTTTCCCAGGGTACCTATGGCTACACCTTC. Its translation: CSVSQGTYGYTF.

The V call is TRBV9, the J call TRBJ2-1; 9 positions agree with TRBD1. Germline V gene data show CDR1 as SGDLS and CDR2 as YYNGEE. Trimming cost V 4 bases and J 8 bases; bases outside gene matches: 4. The CDR3 runs to 13 residues. The CDR3 here is CASSTRTGDEQFF. The CDR3 nucleotides are TGTGCCAGCAGCACCCGGACAGGGGATGAGCAGTTCTTC.